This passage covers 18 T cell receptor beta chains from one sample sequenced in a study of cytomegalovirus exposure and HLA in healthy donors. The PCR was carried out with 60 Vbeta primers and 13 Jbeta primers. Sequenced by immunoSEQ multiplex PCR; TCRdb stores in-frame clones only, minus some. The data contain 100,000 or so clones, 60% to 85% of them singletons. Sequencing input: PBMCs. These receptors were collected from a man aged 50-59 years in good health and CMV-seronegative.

The CDR3 DNA follows: TGCGCCAGCACCCTAAGCGGGGGGTACAATGAGCAGTTCTTC. Translation gives CASTLSGGYNEQFF. The chain joins TRBV5-1 to TRBJ2-1; TRBD2 aligns across 9 bases. J was trimmed by 4 bases and V by 6 bases; bases with no gene match: 5. The CDR3 consists of 14 residues. Germline loops: CDR1 SGHRS, CDR2 YFSETQ.

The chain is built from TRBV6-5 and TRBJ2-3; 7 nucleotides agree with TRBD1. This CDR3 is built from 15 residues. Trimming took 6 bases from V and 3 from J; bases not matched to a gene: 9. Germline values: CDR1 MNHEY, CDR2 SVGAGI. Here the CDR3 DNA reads TGTGCCAGCAGCCTACAACAGGGGTTAACAGATACGCAGTATTTT. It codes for CASSLQQGLTDTQYF.

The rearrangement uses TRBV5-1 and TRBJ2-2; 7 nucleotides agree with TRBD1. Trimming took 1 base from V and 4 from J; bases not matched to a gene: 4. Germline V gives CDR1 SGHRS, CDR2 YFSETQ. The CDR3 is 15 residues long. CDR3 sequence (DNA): TGCGCCAGCAGCTTGCACAGGGGTCCCACCGGGGAGCTGTTTTTT. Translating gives CASSLHRGPTGELFF.

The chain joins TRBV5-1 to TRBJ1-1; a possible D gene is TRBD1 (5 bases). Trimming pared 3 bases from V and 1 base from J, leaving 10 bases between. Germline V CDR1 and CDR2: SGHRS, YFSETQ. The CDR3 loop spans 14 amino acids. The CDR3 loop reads CASSSTVRNTEAFF. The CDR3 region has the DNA TGCGCCAGCAGCTCGACAGTTAGGAACACTGAAGCTTTCTTT.

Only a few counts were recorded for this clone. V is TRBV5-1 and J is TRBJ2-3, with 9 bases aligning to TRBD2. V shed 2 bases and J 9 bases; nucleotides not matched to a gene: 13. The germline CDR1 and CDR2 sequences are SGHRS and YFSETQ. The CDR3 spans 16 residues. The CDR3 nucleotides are TGCGCCAGCAGCTTCTCGGGACTAGCCCCAGAGGACACGCAGTATTTT. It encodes CASSFSGLAPEDTQYF. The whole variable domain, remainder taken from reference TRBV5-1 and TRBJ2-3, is KAGVTQTPRYLIKTRGQQVTLSCSPISGHRSVSWYQQTPGQGLQFLFEYFSETQRNKGNFPGRFSGRQFSNSRSEMNVSTLELGDSALYLCASSFSGLAPEDTQYFGPGTRLTVL.

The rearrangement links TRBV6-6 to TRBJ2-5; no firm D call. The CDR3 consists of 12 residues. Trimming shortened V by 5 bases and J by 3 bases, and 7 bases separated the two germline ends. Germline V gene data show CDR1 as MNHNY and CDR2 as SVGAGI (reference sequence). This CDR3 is CASSIQKETQYF. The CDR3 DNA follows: TGTGCCAGCAGTATCCAGAAAGAGACCCAGTACTTC.

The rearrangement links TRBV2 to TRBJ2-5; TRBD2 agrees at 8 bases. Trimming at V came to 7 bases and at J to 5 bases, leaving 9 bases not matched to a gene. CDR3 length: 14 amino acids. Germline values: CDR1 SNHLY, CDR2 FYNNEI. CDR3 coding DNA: TGTGCCAGCAACCCAAGCGGGGGCCGGGAGACCCAGTACTTC. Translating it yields CASNPSGGRETQYF.

In DNA, the CDR3 is TGTGCCTGGAGTGTACTAGGGACTGAAGCTTTCTTT. This translates into CAWSVLGTEAFF. The V and J genes are TRBV30 and TRBJ1-1; D not certain. This CDR3 is 12 amino acids long. V was pared by 0 bases and J by 5 bases, with 7 bases between. Per the germline V gene, CDR1 is GTSNPN and CDR2 is SVGIG (reference sequence).

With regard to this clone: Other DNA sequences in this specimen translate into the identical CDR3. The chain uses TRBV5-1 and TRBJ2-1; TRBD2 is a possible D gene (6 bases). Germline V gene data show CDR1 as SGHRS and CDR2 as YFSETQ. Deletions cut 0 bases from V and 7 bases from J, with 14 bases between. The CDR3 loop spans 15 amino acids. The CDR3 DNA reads TGCGCCAGCAGCTTGGTTGGGACTGGGGTGAATGAGCAGTTCTTC. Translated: CASSLVGTGVNEQFF. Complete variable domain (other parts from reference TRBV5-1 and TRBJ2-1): KAGVTQTPRYLIKTRGQQVTLSCSPISGHRSVSWYQQTPGQGLQFLFEYFSETQRNKGNFPGRFSGRQFSNSRSEMNVSTLELGDSALYLCASSLVGTGVNEQFFGPGTRLTVL.

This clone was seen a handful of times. The CDR3 spells CATSRVGTPVHEQFF. CDR3 in DNA: TGTGCCACCAGCAGAGTGGGGACACCCGTCCATGAGCAGTTCTTC. The chain joins TRBV15 to TRBJ2-1; D possibly corresponds to TRBD1 (6 bases). Germline CDR1 LNHNV, CDR2 YYDKDF (reference sequence). This CDR3 has 15 residues. With 1 base removed from V and 8 bases from J, the gap between germline ends came to 15 bases.

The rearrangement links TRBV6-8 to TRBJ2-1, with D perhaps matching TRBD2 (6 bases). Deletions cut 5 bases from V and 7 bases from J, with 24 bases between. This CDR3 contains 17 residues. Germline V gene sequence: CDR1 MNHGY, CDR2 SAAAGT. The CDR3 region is CASSPGTLLGGWNEQFF. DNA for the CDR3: TGTGCCAGCAGTCCGGGGACGCTCCTCGGGGGTTGGAATGAGCAGTTCTTC.

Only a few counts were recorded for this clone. The CDR3 reads CAWSGVYEQYF. The CDR3 DNA reads as TGTGCCTGGAGTGGAGTCTACGAGCAGTACTTC. V and J are TRBV30 and TRBJ2-7; D gene uncertain. Trimming cost V 1 base and J 3 bases, with 4 bases left between them. CDR3 length: 11 residues. CDR1 GTSNPN and CDR2 SVGIG come from the germline V gene (reference sequence). Filled out from reference TRBV30 and TRBJ2-7, the complete variable domain reads SQTIHQWPATLVQPVGSPLSLECTVEGTSNPNLYWYRQAAGRGLQLLFYSVGIGQISSEVPQNLSASRPQDRQFILSSKKLLLSDSGFYLCAWSGVYEQYFGPGTRLTVT.

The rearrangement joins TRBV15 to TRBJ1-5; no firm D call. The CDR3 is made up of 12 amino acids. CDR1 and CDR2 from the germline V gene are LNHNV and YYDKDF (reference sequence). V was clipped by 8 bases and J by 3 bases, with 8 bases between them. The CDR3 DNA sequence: TGTGCCACCTCTCTCCCCAATCAGCCCCAGCATTTT. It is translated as CATSLPNQPQHF.

CDR3 protein: CASSRTGGSSYEQYF. The DNA of the CDR3 is TGTGCCAGCTCAAGGACAGGGGGTTCGTCCTACGAGCAGTACTTC. The gene calls are TRBV18 and TRBJ2-7, with TRBD1 matching 10 bases. Looked up from germline, CDR1 is KGHSH and CDR2 is LQKENI. V trimming: 5 bases; J trimming: 1 base; junction bases outside the gene matches: 5. The CDR3 sequence is 15 residues long.

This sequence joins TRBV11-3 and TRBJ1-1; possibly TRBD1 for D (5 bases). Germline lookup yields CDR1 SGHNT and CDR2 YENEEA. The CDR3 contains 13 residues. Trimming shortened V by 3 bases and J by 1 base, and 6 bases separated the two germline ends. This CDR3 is CASSFTGNTEAFF. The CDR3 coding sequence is TGTGCCAGCAGCTTCACAGGGAACACTGAAGCTTTCTTT.

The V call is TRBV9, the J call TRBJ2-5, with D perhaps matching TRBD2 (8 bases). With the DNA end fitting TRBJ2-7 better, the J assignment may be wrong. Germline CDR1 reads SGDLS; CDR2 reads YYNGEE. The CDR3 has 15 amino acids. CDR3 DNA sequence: TGTGCCAGCAGCCTAGGGGGCGGGGGGACCTACGAGCAGTACTTC. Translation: CASSLGGGGTYEQYF.

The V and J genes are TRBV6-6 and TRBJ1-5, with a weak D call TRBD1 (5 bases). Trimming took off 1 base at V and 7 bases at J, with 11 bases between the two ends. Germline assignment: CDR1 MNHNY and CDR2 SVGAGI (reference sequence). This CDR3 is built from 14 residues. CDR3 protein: CASSYFSGDQPQHF. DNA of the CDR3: TGTGCCAGCAGTTACTTCTCGGGGGACCAGCCCCAGCATTTT.

This CDR3 reads CASSPGLKETQYF. DNA of the CDR3: TGTGCCAGCTCACCAGGGCTAAAAGAGACCCAGTACTTC. V is TRBV18 and J is TRBJ2-5; D uncertain. Germline V gene data show CDR1 as KGHSH and CDR2 as LQKENI. This CDR3 comprises 13 residues. V lost 2 bases and J 3 bases, leaving 7 bases between the germline ends.